Presented here are 8 T cell receptor beta chains from one specimen sequenced in a study of glioma-infiltrating T cells. The iRepertoire nested amplicon-rescue multiplex PCR amplified TCR alpha and beta CDR3s from RNA. In TCRdb, the multiplex PCR reads were re-called with MiXCR into one record per CDR3 protein. The sample records around 180,000 distinct CDR3 sequences, around 42% being singletons. The sample was glioma tissue, nonneoplastic brain tissue, or PBMCs (not recorded which). The receptors were gathered from a human donor with low-grade glioma or glioblastoma, undergoing nonglioma brain surgery, or in good health (not recorded which).

This clonotype was recorded many times. The chain recombines TRBV20-1 with TRBJ2-1; D is perhaps TRBD2 (5 bases). Germline CDR1 is DFQATT and CDR2 is SNEGSKA (reference sequence). This CDR3 region has 14 residues. With 0 bases removed from V and 0 bases from J, the gap between germline ends came to 6 bases. CDR3 loop: CSARDRGSYNEQFF. In nucleotides, the CDR3 is TGCAGTGCTAGAGATCGGGGCTCCTACAATGAGCAGTTCTTC.

This clonotype was detected a few times. This chain links TRBV5-1 with TRBJ2-3, with D perhaps being TRBD1 or TRBD2 (5 bases each). V was pared by 1 base and J by 0 bases, with 12 bases between. CDR1 is SGHRS, CDR2 YFSETQ, per germline. The CDR3 is made up of 16 amino acids. The CDR3: CASSLLGVSSTDTQYF. The CDR3 region has the DNA TGCGCCAGCAGCTTGTTGGGGGTATCTAGCACAGATACGCAGTATTTT.

With respect to this clonotype: Because it lacks the conserved phenylalanine or tryptophan at the end, this CDR3 is likely a read error. This rearrangement joins TRBV4-1 to TRBJ2-7, with no clear D. Trimming cost V 1 base and J 9 bases, with 13 bases left between them. Germline V gene lookup returns CDR1 MGHRA and CDR2 YSYEKL. The CDR3 contains 13 residues. The CDR3 nucleotides read TGCGCCAGCAGCCAAGCGTCAAGAGGTTCGCAGTACTTA. As protein: CASSQASRGSQYL.

The CDR3 loop reads CASRDRLLYEQYF. The CDR3 coding sequence is TGTGCCAGCAGGGACAGGCTCCTCTACGAGCAGTACTTC. The rearrangement links TRBV2 to TRBJ2-7; the match to TRBD1 covers 7 bases. Germline trimming cut 6 bases from V and 3 bases from J; bases unmatched to any gene: 5. The germline CDR1 and CDR2 sequences are SNHLY and FYNNEI. This CDR3 is built from 13 residues.

The J gene is TRBJ2-1, the V gene TRBV7-2; 8 bases agree with TRBD2. Germline V CDR1 and CDR2: SGHTA, FQGNSA. With V trimmed by 1 base and J by 4 bases, 9 bases remained unmatched. The CDR3 runs 17 residues. The CDR3 sequence: CASSLVRAGARYNEQFF. The CDR3 coding sequence is TGTGCCAGCAGCTTAGTGCGAGCGGGAGCACGGTACAATGAGCAGTTCTTC. The full variable domain, rest sourced from reference TRBV7-2 and TRBJ2-1, is GAGVSQSPSNKVTEKGKDVELRCDPISGHTALYWYRQSLGQGLEFLIYFQGNSAPDKSGLPSDRFSAERTGGSVSTLTIQRTQQEDSAVYLCASSLVRAGARYNEQFFGPGTRLTVL.

There are a few counts of this clonotype. The chain has TRBV19 and TRBJ1-2, with no clear D. The length of the CDR3 is 11 residues. Trimming left V 5 bases short and J 5 bases short, with 6 bases between. Per the germline V gene, CDR1 is LNHDA and CDR2 is SQIVND (reference sequence). This CDR3 is CASSAGYGYTF. The CDR3 DNA is TGTGCCAGTAGTGCAGGATATGGCTACACCTTC.

In its sample, this clonotype was seen once. The V call is TRBV29-1, the J call TRBJ1-5; tentative D call: TRBD1 (5 bases). The germline V and J ends were trimmed by 0 bases and 12 bases, with 12 bases remaining between them. The CDR3 sequence is 12 residues long. Germline-derived CDR1 and CDR2 are SQVTM and ANQGSEA. CDR3 sequence (DNA): TGCAGCGTTGAAGAGGGGGTTGGGGACCAGCATTTT. This translates into CSVEEGVGDQHF.

The chain recombines TRBV29-1 with TRBJ1-3; D call uncertain. CDR3 size: 12 residues. From germline, CDR1 is SQVTM and CDR2 ANQGSEA. CDR3: CRVAAPGNTIYF. The CDR3 DNA is TGCAGAGTGGCAGCACCTGGAAACACCATATATTTT.